This T cell receptor beta chain is drawn from a study of molecular identifiers for immune sequencing clone quantification. TCRdb recomputed calls from the PCR reads with MiXCR, one row per CDR3 protein. The table has some 9,000 distinct CDR3 sequences, over 13% seen once. This clonotype was observed many times. The CDR3 consists of 15 residues. The V gene lost 5 bases and the J gene lost 2 bases, with 17 bases spanning the gap. Germline CDR1 DFQATT, CDR2 SNEGSKA (reference sequence). The sequence came from a human donor in good health. Some libraries in this study had Jurkat cell RNA spiked in. The V gene is TRBV20-1, the J gene TRBJ2-3; D may be TRBD1 or TRBD2 (5 bases each). Sequencing was done on a sample of naive CD8+ T cells from blood, with Jurkat cell RNA spiked in. This sample's subset: FACS-sorted CD8+CD4-CCR7+CD45RA+ naive T cells. The CDR3 here is CSAYSRGPDTDTQYF. The CDR3 DNA follows: TGCAGTGCTTATTCGAGGGGCCCTGACACAGATACGCAGTATTTT.